This is a list of T cell receptor beta chains from one sample in a study of shared clonotypes between healthy human individuals. Using immunoSEQ multiplex PCR, the repertoire was profiled, and TCRdb retains in-frame clones only, with some absent. The sample consists of more than 2,000,000 clones, more than 85% of them appearing once. Sequenced: naive CD4+ T cells from PBMCs. Source of these receptors: a man in his late teens or twenties in good health. Some clones in this sample may be carry-over from other donors' samples. Both conserved end residues are part of each CDR3. Each record gives: J gene, V gene, D gene, clone size, CDR3 protein, CDR3 DNA. The D gene is left open where the match is weak. For some rows the clone size is stated as once, few or many, or as a class when expanded; others skip it.

J gene: TRBJ2-1
V gene: TRBV5-1
D gene: .
clone size: .
CDR3 protein: CASTPGLSSYNEQFF
CDR3 DNA: TGCGCCAGCACCCCGGGACTCAGCTCCTACAATGAGCAGTTCTTC

J gene: TRBJ1-3
V gene: TRBV29-1
D gene: .
clone size: .
CDR3 protein: CSVITPGHNQNTIYF
CDR3 DNA: TGCAGCGTTATAACACCGGGACACAACCAAAACACCATATATTTT

J gene: TRBJ2-3
V gene: TRBV11-3
D gene: .
clone size: .
CDR3 protein: CASSRTGPRDTQYF
CDR3 DNA: TGTGCCAGCAGTAGGACTGGACCGAGGGATACGCAGTATTTT

J gene: TRBJ1-1
V gene: TRBV7-8
D gene: TRBD1
clone size: .
CDR3 protein: CASSLPGQGLSEAFF
CDR3 DNA: TGTGCCAGCAGCTTACCAGGACAGGGGCTGTCTGAAGCTTTCTTT

J gene: TRBJ1-1
V gene: TRBV5-6
D gene: .
clone size: .
CDR3 protein: CASSLPGGVAEAFF
CDR3 DNA: TGTGCCAGCAGCTTGCCCGGTGGGGTCGCTGAAGCTTTCTTT

J gene: TRBJ2-1
V gene: TRBV2
D gene: .
clone size: .
CDR3 protein: CASSEVIGVGSSYNEQFF
CDR3 DNA: TGTGCCAGCAGTGAAGTGATAGGGGTTGGGAGCTCCTACAATGAGCAGTTCTTC

J gene: TRBJ1-2
V gene: TRBV19
D gene: .
clone size: .
CDR3 protein: CASRDRSGYTF
CDR3 DNA: TGTGCCAGTAGGGACAGATCTGGCTACACCTTC

J gene: TRBJ2-7
V gene: TRBV4-1
D gene: .
clone size: .
CDR3 protein: CASSPTWARLNSYEQYF
CDR3 DNA: TGCGCCAGCAGCCCCACGTGGGCCAGGCTAAACTCCTACGAGCAGTACTTC

J gene: TRBJ2-5
V gene: TRBV4-3
D gene: .
clone size: .
CDR3 protein: CASSQFLGGETQYF
CDR3 DNA: TGCGCCAGCAGCCAGTTCCTCGGAGGAGAGACCCAGTACTTC

J gene: TRBJ1-5
V gene: TRBV4-1
D gene: .
clone size: .
CDR3 protein: CASSQISDSNQPQHF
CDR3 DNA: TGCGCCAGCAGCCAAATATCTGATAGCAATCAGCCCCAGCATTTT

J gene: TRBJ2-7
V gene: TRBV27
D gene: TRBD2
clone size: .
CDR3 protein: CASSSYSSGGPYEQYF
CDR3 DNA: TGTGCCAGCAGTTCCTACTCTAGCGGAGGACCCTACGAGCAGTACTTC

J gene: TRBJ2-2
V gene: TRBV7-9
D gene: TRBD1
clone size: .
CDR3 protein: CASSPDVGQGSGELFF
CDR3 DNA: TGTGCCAGCAGCCCAGACGTTGGACAGGGTAGCGGGGAGCTGTTTTTT

J gene: TRBJ2-2
V gene: TRBV19
D gene: TRBD2
clone size: .
CDR3 protein: CASSRLATNTGELFF
CDR3 DNA: TGTGCCAGTAGTCGACTAGCGACCAACACCGGGGAGCTGTTTTTT

J gene: TRBJ2-7
V gene: TRBV4-2
D gene: TRBD2
clone size: .
CDR3 protein: CASSQEGGSSYEQYF
CDR3 DNA: TGTGCCAGCAGCCAAGAGGGCGGGAGCTCCTACGAGCAGTACTTC

J gene: TRBJ2-5
V gene: TRBV5-1
D gene: .
clone size: .
CDR3 protein: CASSPLRETQYF
CDR3 DNA: TGCGCCAGCTCCCCCCTGAGGGAGACCCAGTACTTC

J gene: TRBJ1-1
V gene: TRBV7-8
D gene: .
clone size: once
CDR3 protein: CASSLGQALRGTEAFF
CDR3 DNA: TGTGCCAGCAGCTTAGGGCAGGCACTTCGGGGCACTGAAGCTTTCTTT

J gene: TRBJ1-2
V gene: TRBV7-8
D gene: TRBD1
clone size: .
CDR3 protein: CASSSGTGGRLDYGYTF
CDR3 DNA: TGTGCCAGCAGCTCCGGGACAGGGGGGCGACTCGACTATGGCTACACCTTC

J gene: TRBJ1-2
V gene: TRBV19
D gene: .
clone size: .
CDR3 protein: CAGRNRAYGYTF
CDR3 DNA: TGTGCCGGTAGAAACAGGGCATACGGCTACACCTTC

J gene: TRBJ2-7
V gene: TRBV6-1
D gene: .
clone size: .
CDR3 protein: CASRSGQSTYEQYF
CDR3 DNA: TGTGCCAGCAGATCGGGACAATCAACCTACGAGCAGTACTTC

J gene: TRBJ1-5
V gene: TRBV28
D gene: .
clone size: once
CDR3 protein: CASSGGSRQNQPQHF
CDR3 DNA: TGTGCCAGCAGTGGGGGCAGTCGGCAAAATCAGCCCCAGCATTTT

J gene: TRBJ2-2
V gene: TRBV28
D gene: .
clone size: .
CDR3 protein: CASQRNTGELFF
CDR3 DNA: TGTGCCAGTCAGCGGAACACCGGGGAGCTGTTTTTT

J gene: TRBJ2-5
V gene: TRBV7-9
D gene: .
clone size: .
CDR3 protein: CASSYPTETQYF
CDR3 DNA: TGTGCCAGCAGCTACCCCACAGAGACCCAGTACTTC

J gene: TRBJ2-3
V gene: TRBV13
D gene: TRBD1
clone size: .
CDR3 protein: CASSPRQGSTDTQYF
CDR3 DNA: TGTGCCAGCAGCCCGCGACAGGGAAGCACAGATACGCAGTATTTT

J gene: TRBJ2-2
V gene: TRBV25-1
D gene: .
clone size: .
CDR3 protein: CASSELSNRQANTGELFF
CDR3 DNA: TGTGCCAGCAGTGAATTGAGTAACCGACAGGCGAACACCGGGGAGCTGTTTTTT

J gene: TRBJ2-1
V gene: TRBV5-6
D gene: .
clone size: .
CDR3 protein: CASSLITNNEQFF
CDR3 DNA: TGTGCCAGCAGCTTGATCACCAACAATGAGCAGTTCTTC

J gene: TRBJ1-1
V gene: TRBV7-2
D gene: .
clone size: .
CDR3 protein: CASSFSGTTGAEAFF
CDR3 DNA: TGTGCCAGCAGCTTTAGCGGGACTACCGGAGCTGAAGCTTTCTTT

J gene: TRBJ2-5
V gene: TRBV15
D gene: .
clone size: .
CDR3 protein: CATSSPWAENQETQYF
CDR3 DNA: TGTGCCACCAGCAGCCCCTGGGCAGAAAACCAAGAGACCCAGTACTTC

J gene: TRBJ2-3
V gene: TRBV5-1
D gene: .
clone size: .
CDR3 protein: CASSFASQPTDTQYF
CDR3 DNA: TGCGCCAGCAGCTTTGCTAGTCAGCCCACAGATACGCAGTATTTT

J gene: TRBJ1-1
V gene: TRBV5-1
D gene: TRBD1
clone size: .
CDR3 protein: CASSSNRGMDAFF
CDR3 DNA: TGCGCCAGCAGCTCGAACAGGGGAATGGATGCTTTCTTT

J gene: TRBJ2-3
V gene: TRBV4-1
D gene: TRBD2
clone size: .
CDR3 protein: CASTPEAGGGPKQYF
CDR3 DNA: TGCGCCAGCACCCCGGAGGCGGGAGGAGGTCCGAAGCAGTATTTT

J gene: TRBJ2-1
V gene: TRBV2
D gene: .
clone size: once
CDR3 protein: CASSEGLVVSNEQFF
CDR3 DNA: TGTGCCAGCAGTGAGGGTCTAGTGGTCTCCAATGAGCAGTTCTTC

J gene: TRBJ1-5
V gene: TRBV7-9
D gene: .
clone size: .
CDR3 protein: CASAGGQSVHF
CDR3 DNA: TGTGCCAGCGCTGGGGGTCAATCGGTGCATTTT

J gene: TRBJ2-5
V gene: TRBV5-4
D gene: TRBD2
clone size: once
CDR3 protein: CASSFPPGTSEETQYF
CDR3 DNA: TGTGCCAGCAGCTTTCCACCCGGGACTAGCGAAGAGACCCAGTACTTC

J gene: TRBJ1-2
V gene: TRBV18
D gene: .
clone size: .
CDR3 protein: CASSPPAGRDYGYTF
CDR3 DNA: TGTGCCAGCTCACCTCCAGCCGGCAGAGACTATGGCTACACCTTC

J gene: TRBJ2-3
V gene: TRBV2
D gene: .
clone size: .
CDR3 protein: CAIQVPLRDTQYF
CDR3 DNA: TGTGCCATTCAGGTACCCTTAAGAGATACGCAGTATTTT

J gene: TRBJ2-7
V gene: TRBV29-1
D gene: .
clone size: once
CDR3 protein: CSVDGQGGSYEQYF
CDR3 DNA: TGCAGCGTTGACGGGCAGGGGGGTTCCTACGAGCAGTACTTC

J gene: TRBJ1-4
V gene: TRBV28
D gene: .
clone size: .
CDR3 protein: CASSLQGATNEKLFF
CDR3 DNA: TGTGCCAGCAGTTTACAGGGCGCGACTAATGAAAAACTGTTTTTT

J gene: TRBJ2-7
V gene: TRBV10-2
D gene: TRBD2
clone size: .
CDR3 protein: CATRRREGQGVNEQYF
CDR3 DNA: TGCGCCACCCGGCGGCGGGAGGGCCAGGGAGTAAACGAGCAGTACTTC

J gene: TRBJ2-2
V gene: TRBV5-1
D gene: .
clone size: once
CDR3 protein: CASSPGAVTGELFF
CDR3 DNA: TGCGCCAGCAGCCCAGGGGCGGTTACCGGGGAGCTGTTTTTT

J gene: TRBJ2-7
V gene: TRBV28
D gene: TRBD1
clone size: .
CDR3 protein: CASSYLTGGRGLQYF
CDR3 DNA: TGTGCCAGCAGTTATCTGACAGGGGGCCGGGGGCTGCAGTACTTC

J gene: TRBJ2-1
V gene: TRBV4-1
D gene: TRBD2
clone size: .
CDR3 protein: CASSHLTSGAYNEQFF
CDR3 DNA: TGCGCCAGCAGCCACCTGACTAGCGGGGCTTACAATGAGCAGTTCTTC